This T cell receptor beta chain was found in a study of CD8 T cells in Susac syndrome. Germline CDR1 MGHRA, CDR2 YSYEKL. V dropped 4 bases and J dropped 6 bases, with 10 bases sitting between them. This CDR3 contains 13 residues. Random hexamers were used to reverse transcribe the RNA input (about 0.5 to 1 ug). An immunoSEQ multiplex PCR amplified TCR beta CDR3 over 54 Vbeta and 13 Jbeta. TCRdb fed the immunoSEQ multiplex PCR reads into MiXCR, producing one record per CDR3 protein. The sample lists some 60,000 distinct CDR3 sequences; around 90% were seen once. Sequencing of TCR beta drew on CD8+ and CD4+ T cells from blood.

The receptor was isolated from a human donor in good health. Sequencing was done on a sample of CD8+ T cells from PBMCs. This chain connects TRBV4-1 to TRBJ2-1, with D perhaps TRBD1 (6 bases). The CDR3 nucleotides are TGCGCCAGCAGCCTATACAGGGTCAATGAGCAGTTCTTC. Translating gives CASSLYRVNEQFF.